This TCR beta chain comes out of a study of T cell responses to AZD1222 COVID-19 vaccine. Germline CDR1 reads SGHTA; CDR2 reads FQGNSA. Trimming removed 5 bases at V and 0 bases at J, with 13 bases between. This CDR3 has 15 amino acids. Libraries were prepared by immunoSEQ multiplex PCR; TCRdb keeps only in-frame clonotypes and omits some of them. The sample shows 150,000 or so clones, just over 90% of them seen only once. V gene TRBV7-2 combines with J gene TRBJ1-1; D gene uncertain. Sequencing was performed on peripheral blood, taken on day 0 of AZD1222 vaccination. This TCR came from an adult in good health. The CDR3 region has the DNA TGTGCCAGCAGCCCCCGTAAGGCCATGAACACTGAAGCTTTCTTT. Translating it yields CASSPRKAMNTEAFF.